These T cell receptor beta chains were read from a single sample in a study of cytomegalovirus exposure and HLA in healthy donors. TCRdb's table, derived via immunoSEQ multiplex PCR, lists solely in-frame clones and lacks some. This repertoire shows 150,000 to 200,000 clones, about 80% found once; its top ten account for 1.5% to 2%. What was sequenced was PBMCs. Source of these receptors: a man younger than 40 in good health and CMV-seronegative. The CDR3 runs from the conserved cysteine through the conserved F or W.

V: TRBV4-1; J: TRBJ1-4; CDR3: CASSQTAWGFRGNDNEKLFF
V: TRBV4-1; J: TRBJ2-1; CDR3: CASSPRTSRYNEQFF
V: TRBV30; J: TRBJ1-5; CDR3: CAWDQGPRGNQPQHF
V: TRBV29-1; J: TRBJ1-1; CDR3: CSAESGQGMNTEAFF
V: TRBV4-1; J: TRBJ2-6; CDR3: CASSQDEGTGANVLTF
V: TRBV7-9; J: TRBJ2-1; CDR3: CASSLGAGEYNEQFF
V: TRBV25-1; J: TRBJ1-1; CDR3: CASSDPQGSNTEAFF
V: TRBV7-3; J: TRBJ2-2; CDR3: CASTRALAGANTGELFF
V: TRBV11-2; J: TRBJ2-2; CDR3: CGGGSLTGELFF
V: TRBV7-6; J: TRBJ2-3; CDR3: CASSLTLAAGTDTQYF
V: TRBV9; J: TRBJ2-1; CDR3: CASIPSGRSDNEQFF
V: TRBV11-3; J: TRBJ2-2; CDR3: CASSSPTSGTTGELFF
V: TRBV6-5; J: TRBJ2-7; CDR3: CASSDRVEQYF
V: TRBV15; J: TRBJ1-1; CDR3: CATSRRGSLNTEAFF
V: TRBV28; J: TRBJ1-2; CDR3: CASSLTQGYGYTF
V: TRBV11-1; J: TRBJ2-7; CDR3: CASSRTGDFNEQYF
V: TRBV6-1; J: TRBJ2-7; CDR3: CASTGLGQGSYEQYF
V: TRBV5-5; J: TRBJ2-1; CDR3: CASSLGLGGFNEQFF
V: TRBV10-1; J: TRBJ2-5; CDR3: CASSQNLQETQYF
V: TRBV4-2; J: TRBJ1-6; CDR3: CASSQVGSQGWYLHF
V: TRBV18; J: TRBJ2-3; CDR3: CASSPTDRATDTQYF
V: TRBV5-1; J: TRBJ2-7; CDR3: CASSPRGGPISYEQYF
V: TRBV19; J: TRBJ2-1; CDR3: CATKRITGSSGSRNNEQFF
V: TRBV19; J: TRBJ2-7; CDR3: CASSIDLGLRSYEQYF
V: TRBV10-1; J: TRBJ2-5; CDR3: CASSGTGQETQYF
V: TRBV9; J: TRBJ2-2; CDR3: CASSVSGRTNTGELFF
V: TRBV5-1; J: TRBJ2-7; CDR3: CASSLVAGGPPYEQYF
V: TRBV5-8; J: TRBJ2-7; CDR3: CASSLLAHEQYF
V: TRBV5-4; J: TRBJ2-7; CDR3: CASRRDYEQYF
V: TRBV6-6; J: TRBJ1-2; CDR3: CASSYSVGDGYTF
V: TRBV5-6; J: TRBJ2-1; CDR3: CASSLGGPRRFVNEQFF
V: TRBV19; J: TRBJ1-1; CDR3: CASSVWNRFTRGTEAFF
V: TRBV18; J: TRBJ2-3; CDR3: CASSLLSGSTDTQYF
V: TRBV14; J: TRBJ2-6; CDR3: CASSFRGGVPGANVLTF
V: TRBV11-3; J: TRBJ2-1; CDR3: CASSPGQDKAPRYNEQFF
V: TRBV9; J: TRBJ1-1; CDR3: CASSLRGQGEAFF
V: TRBV5-5; J: TRBJ2-5; CDR3: CASSLGAGPETQYF
V: TRBV12-1; J: TRBJ1-2; CDR3: CASSFNCIRDRRANYGYTF
V: TRBV10-3; J: NA; CDR3: CAISGGGGDGFEQYF
V: TRBV5-4; J: TRBJ2-5; CDR3: CASSPGGGKGETQYF
V: TRBV27; J: TRBJ1-1; CDR3: CASSLSAVPNTEAFF
V: TRBV7-6; J: TRBJ2-5; CDR3: CASSLVAGGVETQYF
V: TRBV5-6; J: TRBJ1-1; CDR3: CASSLAYGRTEAFF
V: TRBV6-4; J: TRBJ1-5; CDR3: CASSDSRETGYSISQPQHF
V: TRBV28; J: TRBJ1-5; CDR3: CASSYQDYSNQPQHF
V: TRBV5-5; J: TRBJ2-7; CDR3: CASSWTASAEQYF
V: TRBV5-1; J: TRBJ2-7; CDR3: CASSLYGLAGGISSYEQYF
V: TRBV28; J: TRBJ2-7; CDR3: CASSLIYYEQYF
V: TRBV5-1; J: TRBJ2-7; CDR3: CASSDFSGRADEQYF
V: TRBV6-5; J: TRBJ2-7; CDR3: CASSYSNLAGSYEQYF
V: TRBV5-1; J: TRBJ2-3; CDR3: CASSLEDTQYF
V: TRBV18; J: TRBJ1-1; CDR3: CASSPKGQGNTEAFF
V: TRBV6-6; J: TRBJ2-3; CDR3: CASSPSGSTDTQYF
V: TRBV6-4; J: TRBJ1-2; CDR3: CASSQTPIGYGYTF
V: TRBV7-6; J: TRBJ2-1; CDR3: CASSALFLAGGGNEQFF
V: TRBV4-1; J: TRBJ1-1; CDR3: CASSQDLGMNTEAFF
V: TRBV2; J: TRBJ2-1; CDR3: CASMRGLARNNEQFF
V: TRBV29-1; J: TRBJ1-4; CDR3: CSGVLGQPLVMFF
V: TRBV5-4; J: TRBJ2-3; CDR3: CASRSSGRGSRTDTQYF
V: TRBV4-1; J: TRBJ2-1; CDR3: CASRADRVSSYNEQFF